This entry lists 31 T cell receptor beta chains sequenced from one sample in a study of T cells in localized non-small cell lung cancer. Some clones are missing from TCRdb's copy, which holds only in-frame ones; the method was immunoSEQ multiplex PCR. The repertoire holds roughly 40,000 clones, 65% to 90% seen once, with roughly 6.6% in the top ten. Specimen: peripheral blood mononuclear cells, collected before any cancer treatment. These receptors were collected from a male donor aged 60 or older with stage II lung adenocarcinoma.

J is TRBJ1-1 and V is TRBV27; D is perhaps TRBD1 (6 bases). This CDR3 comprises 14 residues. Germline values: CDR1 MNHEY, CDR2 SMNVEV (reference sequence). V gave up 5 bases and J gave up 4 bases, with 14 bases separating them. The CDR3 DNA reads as TGTGCCAGCAGTGCTCACAGGGAAGGCACTGAAGCTTTCTTT. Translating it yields CASSAHREGTEAFF.

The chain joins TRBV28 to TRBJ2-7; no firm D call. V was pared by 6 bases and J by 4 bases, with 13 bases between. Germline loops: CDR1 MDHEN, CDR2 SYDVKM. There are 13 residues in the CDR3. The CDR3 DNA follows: TGTGCCAGCAGCCTCAGCTGGCAATACGAGCAGTACTTC. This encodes CASSLSWQYEQYF. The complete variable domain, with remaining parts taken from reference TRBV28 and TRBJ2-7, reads DVKVTQSSRYLVKRTGEKVFLECVQDMDHENMFWYRQDPGLGLRLIYFSYDVKMKEKGDIPEGYSVSREKKERFSLILESASTNQTSMYLCASSLSWQYEQYFGPGTRLTVT.

Written as DNA, the CDR3 is TGTGCCAGCAGCTTAGCGAAGGTGGGCGGGAAAAACATTCAGTACTTC. This gives the protein CASSLAKVGGKNIQYF. The chain carries TRBV7-2 and TRBJ2-4, with D perhaps TRBD2 (5 bases). The CDR3 extends over 16 amino acids. V lost 0 bases to trimming and J lost 4 bases, with 13 bases between them. The germline CDR1 and CDR2 sequences are SGHTA and FQGNSA.

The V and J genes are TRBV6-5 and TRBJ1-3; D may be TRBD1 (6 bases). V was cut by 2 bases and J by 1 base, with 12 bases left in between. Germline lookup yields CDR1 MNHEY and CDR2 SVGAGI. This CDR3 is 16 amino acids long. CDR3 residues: CASSYGVGGSGNTIYF. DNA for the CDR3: TGTGCCAGCAGTTACGGGGTAGGGGGATCTGGAAACACCATATATTTT.

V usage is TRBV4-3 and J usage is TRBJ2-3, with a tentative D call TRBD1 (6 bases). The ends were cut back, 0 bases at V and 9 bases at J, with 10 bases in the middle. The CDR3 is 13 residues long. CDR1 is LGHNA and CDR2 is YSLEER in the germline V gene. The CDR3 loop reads CASSQDRGTTQYF. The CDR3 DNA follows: TGCGCCAGCAGCCAAGATAGGGGGACCACGCAGTATTTT.

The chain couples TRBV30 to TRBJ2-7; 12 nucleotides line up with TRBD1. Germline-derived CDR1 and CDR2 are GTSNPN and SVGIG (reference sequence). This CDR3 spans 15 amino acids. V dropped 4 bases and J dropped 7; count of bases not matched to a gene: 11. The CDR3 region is CAWKSGTGGAGEQYF. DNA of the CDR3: TGTGCCTGGAAATCTGGGACAGGGGGCGCGGGTGAGCAGTACTTC. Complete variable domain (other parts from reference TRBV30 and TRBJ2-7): SQTIHQWPATLVQPVGSPLSLECTVEGTSNPNLYWYRQAAGRGLQLLFYSVGIGQISSEVPQNLSASRPQDRQFILSSKKLLLSDSGFYLCAWKSGTGGAGEQYFGPGTRLTVT.

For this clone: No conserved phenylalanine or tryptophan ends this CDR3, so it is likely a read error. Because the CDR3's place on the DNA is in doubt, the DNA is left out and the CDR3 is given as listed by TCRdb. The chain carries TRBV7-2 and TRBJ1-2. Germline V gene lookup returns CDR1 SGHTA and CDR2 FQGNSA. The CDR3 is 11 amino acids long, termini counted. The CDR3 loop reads CASSLVRGAPV.

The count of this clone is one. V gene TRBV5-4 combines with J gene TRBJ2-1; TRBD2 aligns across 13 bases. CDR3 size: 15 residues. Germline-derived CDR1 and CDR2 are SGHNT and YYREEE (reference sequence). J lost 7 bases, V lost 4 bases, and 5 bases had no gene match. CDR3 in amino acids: CASSPGTSGKNEQFF. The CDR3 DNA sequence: TGTGCCAGCAGCCCCGGGACTAGCGGGAAGAATGAGCAGTTCTTC.

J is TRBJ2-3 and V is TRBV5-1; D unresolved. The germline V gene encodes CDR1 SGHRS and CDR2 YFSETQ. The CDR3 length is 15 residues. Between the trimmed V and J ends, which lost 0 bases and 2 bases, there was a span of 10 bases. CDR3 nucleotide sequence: TGCGCCAGCAGCTTGGATAGGAGCGACACAGATACGCAGTATTTT. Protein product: CASSLDRSDTDTQYF.

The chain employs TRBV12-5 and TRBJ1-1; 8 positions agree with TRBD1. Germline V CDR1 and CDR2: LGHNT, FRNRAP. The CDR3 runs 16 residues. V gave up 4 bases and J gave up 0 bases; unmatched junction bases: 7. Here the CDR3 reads CASGSRTGRMNTEAFF. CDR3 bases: TGTGCTAGTGGTTCCAGGACAGGGCGTATGAACACTGAAGCTTTCTTT.

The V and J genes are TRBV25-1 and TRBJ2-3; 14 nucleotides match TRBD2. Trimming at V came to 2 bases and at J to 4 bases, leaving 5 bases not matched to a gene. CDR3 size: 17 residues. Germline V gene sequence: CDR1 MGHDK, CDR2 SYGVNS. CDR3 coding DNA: TGTGCCAGCAGTGAAGGGACTAGCGGGAGAGTATCAGATACGCAGTATTTT. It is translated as CASSEGTSGRVSDTQYF.

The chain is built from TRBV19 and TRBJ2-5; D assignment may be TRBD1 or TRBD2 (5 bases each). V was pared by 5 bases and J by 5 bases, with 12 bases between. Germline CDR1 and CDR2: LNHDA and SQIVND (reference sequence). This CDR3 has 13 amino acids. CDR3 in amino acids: CASSPGPKETQYF. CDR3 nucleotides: TGTGCCAGTAGTCCGGGGCCGAAGGAGACCCAGTACTTC. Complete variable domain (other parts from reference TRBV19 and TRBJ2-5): DGGITQSPKYLFRKEGQNVTLSCEQNLNHDAMYWYRQDPGQGLRLIYYSQIVNDFQKGDIAEGYSVSREKKESFPLTVTSAQKNPTAFYLCASSPGPKETQYFGPGTRLLVL.

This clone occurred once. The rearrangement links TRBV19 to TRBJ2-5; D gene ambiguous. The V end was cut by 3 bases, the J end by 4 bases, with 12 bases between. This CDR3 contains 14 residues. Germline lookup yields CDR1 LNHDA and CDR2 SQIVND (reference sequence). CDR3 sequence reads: CASSIPSTPETQYF. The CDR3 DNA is TGTGCCAGTAGTATCCCCAGCACGCCAGAGACCCAGTACTTC.

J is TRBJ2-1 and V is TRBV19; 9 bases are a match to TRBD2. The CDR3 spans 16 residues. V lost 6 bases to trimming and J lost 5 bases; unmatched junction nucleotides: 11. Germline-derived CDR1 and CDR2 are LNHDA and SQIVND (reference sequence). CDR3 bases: TGTGCCAGTAGGTCTAATAGCGGGAGCTCGAACAATGAGCAGTTCTTC. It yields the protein CASRSNSGSSNNEQFF.

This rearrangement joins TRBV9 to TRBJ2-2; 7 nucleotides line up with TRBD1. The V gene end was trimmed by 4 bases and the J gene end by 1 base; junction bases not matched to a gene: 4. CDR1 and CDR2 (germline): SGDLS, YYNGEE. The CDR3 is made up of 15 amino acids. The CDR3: CASSPRTGNTGELFF. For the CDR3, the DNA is TGTGCCAGCAGCCCACGGACAGGGAACACCGGGGAGCTGTTTTTT.

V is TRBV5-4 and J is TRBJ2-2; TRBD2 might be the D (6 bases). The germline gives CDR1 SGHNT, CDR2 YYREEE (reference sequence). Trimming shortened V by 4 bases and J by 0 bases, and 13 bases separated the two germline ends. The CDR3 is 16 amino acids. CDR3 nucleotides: TGTGCCAGCAGCGTCCTGGGCGGGACGAACACCGGGGAGCTGTTTTTT. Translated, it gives CASSVLGGTNTGELFF.

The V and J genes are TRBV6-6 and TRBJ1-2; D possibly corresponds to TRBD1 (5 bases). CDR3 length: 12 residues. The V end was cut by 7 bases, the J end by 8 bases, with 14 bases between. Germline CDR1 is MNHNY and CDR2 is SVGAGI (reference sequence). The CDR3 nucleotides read TGTGCCAGCATCTCGAGGGGATCCGGCTACACCTTC. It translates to CASISRGSGYTF.

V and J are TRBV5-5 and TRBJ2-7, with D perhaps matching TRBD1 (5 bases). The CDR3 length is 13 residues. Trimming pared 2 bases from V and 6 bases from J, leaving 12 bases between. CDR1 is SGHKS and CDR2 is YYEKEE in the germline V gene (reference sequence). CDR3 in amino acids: CASSFPGMSEQYF. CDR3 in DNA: TGTGCCAGCAGCTTCCCAGGGATGAGCGAGCAGTACTTC.

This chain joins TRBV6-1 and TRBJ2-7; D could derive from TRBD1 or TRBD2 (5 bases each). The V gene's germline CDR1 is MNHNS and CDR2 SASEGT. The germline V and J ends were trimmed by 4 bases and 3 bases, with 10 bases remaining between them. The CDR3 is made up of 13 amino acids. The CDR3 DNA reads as TGTGCCAGCAGTGGGGACGGTTTCTACGAGCAGTACTTC. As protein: CASSGDGFYEQYF.

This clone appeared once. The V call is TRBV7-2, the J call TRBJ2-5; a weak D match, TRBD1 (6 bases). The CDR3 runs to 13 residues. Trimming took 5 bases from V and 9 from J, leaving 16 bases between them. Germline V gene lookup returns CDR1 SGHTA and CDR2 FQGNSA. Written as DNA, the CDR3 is TGTGCCAGCAGCCCCGAGGCCTCAGGGGCCCAGTACTTC. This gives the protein CASSPEASGAQYF. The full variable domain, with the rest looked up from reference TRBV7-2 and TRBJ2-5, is GAGVSQSPSNKVTEKGKDVELRCDPISGHTALYWYRQSLGQGLEFLIYFQGNSAPDKSGLPSDRFSAERTGGSVSTLTIQRTQQEDSAVYLCASSPEASGAQYFGPGTRLLVL.

For the CDR3, the DNA is TGCGCCAGCAGCTTACGGACAGCAAACACCGGGGAGCTGTTTTTT. As protein: CASSLRTANTGELFF. The rearrangement links TRBV5-1 to TRBJ2-2; tentatively, D is TRBD1 (6 bases). The CDR3 contains 15 residues. Germline V lookup: CDR1 SGHRS, CDR2 YFSETQ. The V and J ends lost 2 bases and 2 bases respectively, with 10 bases between them.

CDR3: CASSVSASANTEAFF. The CDR3 DNA follows: TGTGCCAGCAGTGTATCGGCCTCCGCGAACACTGAAGCTTTCTTT. The chain recombines TRBV2 with TRBJ1-1; D is ambiguous. The CDR3 loop spans 15 amino acids. Germline V gene sequence: CDR1 SNHLY, CDR2 FYNNEI. Trimming cost V 4 bases and J 1 base, with 13 bases left between them.

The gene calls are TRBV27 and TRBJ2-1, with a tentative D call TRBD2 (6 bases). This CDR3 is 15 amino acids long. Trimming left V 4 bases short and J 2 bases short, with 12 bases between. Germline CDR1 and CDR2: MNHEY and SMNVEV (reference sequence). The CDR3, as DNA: TGTGCCAGCAGTTATAAGGACTACACCTACAATGAGCAGTTCTTC. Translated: CASSYKDYTYNEQFF.

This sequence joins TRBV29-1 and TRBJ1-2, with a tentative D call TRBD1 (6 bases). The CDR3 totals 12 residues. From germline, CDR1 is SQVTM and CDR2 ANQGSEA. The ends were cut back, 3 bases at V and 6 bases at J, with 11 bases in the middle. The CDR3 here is CSVDGAGDGYTF. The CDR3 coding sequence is TGCAGCGTTGACGGGGCAGGGGATGGCTACACCTTC.

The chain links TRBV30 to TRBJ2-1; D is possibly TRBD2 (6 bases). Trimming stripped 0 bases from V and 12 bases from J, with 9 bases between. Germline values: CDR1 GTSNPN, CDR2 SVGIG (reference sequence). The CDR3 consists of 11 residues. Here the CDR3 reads CAWSVRDLQFF. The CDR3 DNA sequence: TGTGCCTGGAGTGTCAGGGACTTGCAGTTCTTC.

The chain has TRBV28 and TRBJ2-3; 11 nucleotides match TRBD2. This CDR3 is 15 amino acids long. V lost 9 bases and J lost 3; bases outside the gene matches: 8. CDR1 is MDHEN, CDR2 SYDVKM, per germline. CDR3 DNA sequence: TGTGCCAGTCGAACTAGCGGGAGTGGTACAGATACGCAGTATTTT. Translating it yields CASRTSGSGTDTQYF.

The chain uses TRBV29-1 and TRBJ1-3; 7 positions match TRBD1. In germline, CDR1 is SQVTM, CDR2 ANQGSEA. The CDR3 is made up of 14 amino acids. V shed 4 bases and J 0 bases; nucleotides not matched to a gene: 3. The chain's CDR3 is CSVAGTASGNTIYF. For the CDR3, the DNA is TGCAGCGTTGCGGGGACAGCCTCTGGAAACACCATATATTTT.

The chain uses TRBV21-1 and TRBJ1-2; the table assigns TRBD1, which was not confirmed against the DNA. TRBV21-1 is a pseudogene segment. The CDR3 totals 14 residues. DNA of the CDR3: TGTGCCAGCAGCAAAGAACTCCCAGGGGGGGGCTACACCTTC. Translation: CASSKELPGGGYTF.

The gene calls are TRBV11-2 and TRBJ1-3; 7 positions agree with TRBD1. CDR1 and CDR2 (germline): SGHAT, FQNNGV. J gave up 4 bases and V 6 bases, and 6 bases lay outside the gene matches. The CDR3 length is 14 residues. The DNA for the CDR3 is TGTGCCAGCAGAGCCGGGACAGTAGGAAACACCATATATTTT. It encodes CASRAGTVGNTIYF.

CDR3 nucleotides: TGCGCCAGCAGCCAAGAAGGGAGCCAAACGGGGAATTCACCCCTCCACTTT. It codes for CASSQEGSQTGNSPLHF. V gene TRBV4-1 combines with J gene TRBJ1-6; D is unclear. The germline V gene has CDR1 MGHRA and CDR2 YSYEKL. V dropped 0 bases and J dropped 7 bases, with 16 bases sitting between them. The CDR3 has 17 residues.

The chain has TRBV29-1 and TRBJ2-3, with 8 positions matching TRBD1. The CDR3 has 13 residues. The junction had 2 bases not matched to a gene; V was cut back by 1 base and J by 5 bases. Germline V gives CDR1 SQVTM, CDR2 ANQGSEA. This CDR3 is CSVEGQGKDTQYF. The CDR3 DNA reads TGCAGCGTTGAAGGACAGGGGAAAGATACGCAGTATTTT.